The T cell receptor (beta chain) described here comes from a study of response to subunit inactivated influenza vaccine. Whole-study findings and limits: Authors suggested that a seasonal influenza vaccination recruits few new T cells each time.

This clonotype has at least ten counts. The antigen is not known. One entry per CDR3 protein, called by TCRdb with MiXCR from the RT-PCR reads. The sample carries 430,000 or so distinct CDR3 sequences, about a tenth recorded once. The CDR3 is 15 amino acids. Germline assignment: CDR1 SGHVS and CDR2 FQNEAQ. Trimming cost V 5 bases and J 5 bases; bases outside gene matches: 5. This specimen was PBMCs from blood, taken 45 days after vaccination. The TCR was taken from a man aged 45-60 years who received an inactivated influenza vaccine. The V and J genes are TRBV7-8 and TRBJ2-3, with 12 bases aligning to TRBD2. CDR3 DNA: TGTGCCAGCAGCCCACTAGCGGGAGGCGGAGATACGCAGTATTTT. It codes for CASSPLAGGGDTQYF. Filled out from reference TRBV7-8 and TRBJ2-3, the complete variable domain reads GAGVSQSPRYKVAKRGQDVALRCDPISGHVSLFWYQQALGQGPEFLTYFQNEAQLDKSGLPSDRFFAERPEGSVSTLKIQRTQQEDSAVYLCASSPLAGGGDTQYFGPGTRLTVL.